This TCR beta chain stems from a study of CD8+CD57+ T cells in acquired aplastic anemia. Study summary: Sorted CD4+ and CD8+ cells gave a mean 3.2 ug DNA, range about 0.19 to 27.4 ug.

The template used for profiling TCR beta VDJ and CDR3 was genomic DNA. TCRdb redid the calling of the reads with MiXCR, one entry per CDR3 protein. The sample has 150,000 to 200,000 distinct CDR3 sequences; approximately 52% are singletons. CD8+CD57+ cell expansion, shown by flow cytometry, had occurred in the patients selected for sequencing. Findings and limits, study-wide: In common between the patients and the controls were approximately 30 CD8+ CDR3 sequences.

This clonotype was seen repeatedly, ten times or more. Its antigen is unidentified. Sequences were obtained from sorted CD4+, CD8+, or CD8+CD57+ T cells (not recorded which) from PBMCs. The source is a human donor with aplastic anemia.

The CDR3 protein is CASSAAGTNAYEQYF. The CDR3, as DNA: TGCGCCAGCAGCGCCGCCGGGACCAACGCCTACGAGCAGTACTTC. The chain joins TRBV5-1 to TRBJ2-7; D tentatively reads TRBD1 or TRBD2 (5 bases each). Trimming cost V 4 bases and J 2 bases, with 16 bases left between them. Germline values: CDR1 SGHRS, CDR2 YFSETQ. The CDR3 is 15 amino acids.